This T cell receptor (beta chain) originates from a study of shared clonotypes between healthy human individuals. Findings and limits, study-wide: Sampling included only blood; tissue repertoires likely differ.

This clone has a single count. Its cognate antigen is unknown. Profiled with immunoSEQ multiplex PCR; TCRdb holds only in-frame clones, not every one. The table lists about 2.1 million clones, just over 90% of them singletons. The germline V gene has CDR1 MNHEY and CDR2 SMNVEV (reference sequence). The CDR3 has 15 amino acids. V gave up 7 bases and J gave up 4 bases, with 17 bases separating them. Naive CD8 populations comprised CD45RO-negative cells positively selected for CCR7, excluding terminally differentiated effector memory CD45RA+ cells. V and J are TRBV27 and TRBJ2-1; a possible D gene is TRBD1 (5 bases). The sequenced sample was naive CD8+ T cells from PBMCs. The TCR sequence derives from a man aged 18 to 29 in good health. Some clones in this sample may be carry-over from other donors' samples. The CDR3 here is CASTPDSPLYNEQFF. CDR3 DNA: TGTGCCAGCACCCCCGACAGTCCCTTATACAATGAGCAGTTCTTC.